The present TCR beta chain was sequenced within a study of glioma-infiltrating T cells after dendritic cell vaccination. Clones were sequenced by immunoSEQ multiplex PCR, and TCRdb holds only the in-frame ones, with some missing. The repertoire holds 93,000 or so clones, with roughly 80% as singletons. The germline V gene encodes CDR1 LNHDA and CDR2 SQIVND (reference sequence). V lost 4 bases, J lost 2 bases, and 4 bases stayed unmatched. The CDR3 is made up of 15 amino acids. This receptor was taken from a human donor with glioblastoma. This sample comprised blood, obtained before dendritic cell vaccination. This chain connects TRBV19 to TRBJ1-5, with 8 bases identical to TRBD1. CDR3 in amino acids: CASSRGQVGNQPQHF. In DNA, the CDR3 is TGTGCCAGTAGTAGGGGACAGGTCGGCAATCAGCCCCAGCATTTT. Full variable domain (outside the CDR3, taken from reference TRBV19 and TRBJ1-5): DGGITQSPKYLFRKEGQNVTLSCEQNLNHDAMYWYRQDPGQGLRLIYYSQIVNDFQKGDIAEGYSVSREKKESFPLTVTSAQKNPTAFYLCASSRGQVGNQPQHFGDGTRLSIL.